A selection of T cell receptor beta chains follows, all from one sample in a study of T cells in Graves' hyperthyroidism and ophthalmopathy. In TCRdb, the multiplex PCR reads were re-called with MiXCR into one record per CDR3 protein. This table holds roughly 500,000 distinct CDR3 sequences, 15% to 20% found once. The sample consisted of blood. These receptors originate from a woman under 40 with Graves' ophthalmopathy. CDR3s include the opening cysteine and the closing phenylalanine or tryptophan. A D gene is named only where the DNA matches it firmly. Rows give clone size only sometimes, using once, few, many, or a class for an expanded clone.

>TRBJ2-7|NA|TRBD1|TRBV19
TGTGCCAGTACGGGACAGGACTCCTACGAGCAGTACTTC
CASTGQDSYEQYF
>TRBJ1-6|NA|NA|TRBV18
TGTGCCAGCTCGCAGGAAAAGGATTCACCCCTCCACTTT
CASSQEKDSPLHF
>TRBJ2-3|many|NA|TRBV24-1
TGTGCCACCAGTGATGGACAGTATACGCAGTATTTT
CATSDGQYTQYF
>TRBJ2-2|NA|NA|TRBV28
TGTGCCAGCAGTTTATGGACAATTGGGGGGTCAGGCGGGGAGCTGTTTTTT
CASSLWTIGGSGGELFF
>TRBJ1-1|few|NA|TRBV9
TGTGCCAGCAGCCATAACCAAGGGACTGAAGCTTTCTTT
CASSHNQGTEAFF
>TRBJ1-5|few|NA|TRBV4-1
TGCGCCAGCAGCCAAGGAAGGCCGATACGTCCCAATCAGCCCCAGCATTTT
CASSQGRPIRPNQPQHF
>TRBJ2-5|many|TRBD2|TRBV6-1
TGTGCCATCGCTAGCGGGTTTTCTGGGACCCAGTACTTC
CAIASGFSGTQYF
>TRBJ1-1|many|NA|TRBV3-1
TGTGCCAGCAGCCAAGATGGGGTCCAGTGGGGTTGGGCGAACGAAGCTTTCTTT
CASSQDGVQWGWANEAFF
>TRBJ2-3|NA|NA|TRBV4-1
TGCGCCAGCAGCCGCAACTGGGGGATTACTAGCACAGATACGCAGTATTTT
CASSRNWGITSTDTQYF
>TRBJ2-5|many|NA|TRBV12-3/TRBV12-4
TGTGCCAGCACCCGGGGGACATCTGACCGTGGAGAGACCCAGTACTTC
CASTRGTSDRGETQYF
>TRBJ2-3|many|TRBD2|TRBV20-1
TGCAGTGCTACCCTAGCGGGGGGCACAGATACGCAGTATTTT
CSATLAGGTDTQYF
>TRBJ1-2|few|TRBD1|TRBV29-1
TGCAGCGTGACAGGGGAGATTGGCTATGGCTACACCTTC
CSVTGEIGYGYTF
>TRBJ2-7|few|TRBD2|TRBV4-3
TGCGCCAGCAGCCGCAGCGTGGCTAGCGGGAGGTCCTACGAGCAGTACTTC
CASSRSVASGRSYEQYF
>TRBJ2-3|NA|TRBD2|TRBV20-1
TGCAGTGCGCCCATAGCGGGAGGAGATACGCAGTATTTT
CSAPIAGGDTQYF
>TRBJ2-3|many|TRBD2|TRBV24-1
TGTGCCACCAGTGATTTGGGTGGACTAGCGGGGCGGACAGATACGCAGTATTTT
CATSDLGGLAGRTDTQYF
>TRBJ2-7|NA|NA|TRBV5-1
TGCGCCAGCAGCCTCGAGTCGGGGATCTACGAGCAGTACTTC
CASSLESGIYEQYF
>TRBJ2-5|NA|TRBD1|TRBV7-2
TGTGCCAGCAGGGCCACAGGGGGCACCCAGTACTTC
CASRATGGTQYF
>TRBJ2-5|NA|NA|TRBV2
TGTGCCGGCAGTACCCGGGACTGGATAAACCAAGAGACCCAGTACTTC
CAGSTRDWINQETQYF
>TRBJ2-7|few|NA|TRBV28
TGTGCCAGCAGAGGGCACTACGAGCAGTACTTC
CASRGHYEQYF
>TRBJ1-5|NA|TRBD1|TRBV24-1
TGTGCCACCACCGGGACAGGGGATCAGCCCCAGCATTTT
CATTGTGDQPQHF
>TRBJ2-5|many|TRBD2|TRBV11-2
TGTGCCAGCAGCTTAGTTATGCGGGAGGGCCGAAAGACCCAGTACTTC
CASSLVMREGRKTQYF
>TRBJ2-4|few|NA|TRBV4-3
TGCGCCAGCAGCCAAGAATTATCCGCCAAAAACATTCAGTACTTC
CASSQELSAKNIQYF
>TRBJ2-7|few|TRBD2|TRBV28
TGTGCCAGCAGTTTAGGGGGGACTACACCCTACGAGCAGTACTTC
CASSLGGTTPYEQYF
>TRBJ2-2|NA|TRBD1|TRBV18
TGTGCCAGCTCATTCGGACAGGGGGTAACCGGGGAGCTGTTTTTT
CASSFGQGVTGELFF
>TRBJ2-3|NA|NA|TRBV28
TGTGCCAGCAGCCCCGTCGCGGGGTCCGATACGCAGTATTTT
CASSPVAGSDTQYF
>TRBJ2-7|many|NA|TRBV2
TGTGCCAGCAGTGAAGGCGGGGATTACAGATTCGAGCAGTACTTC
CASSEGGDYRFEQYF
>TRBJ2-1|NA|TRBD2|TRBV2
TGTGCCAGCCTGGGACTAGCGGGGGGGCCCCATGAGCAGTTCTTC
CASLGLAGGPHEQFF
>TRBJ2-4|NA|NA|TRBV6-1
TGTGCCAGCAGTGAATTAGGGCCTCATAACATTCAGTACTTC
CASSELGPHNIQYF
>TRBJ2-7|NA|NA|TRBV7-9
TGTGCCAGCAGCTTCGAAGCAGCGGACTCCTACGAGCAGTACTTC
CASSFEAADSYEQYF
>TRBJ2-7|NA|NA|TRBV7-9
TGTGCCAGCAGCTTAGGACCGATCCCTAACGAGCAGTACTTC
CASSLGPIPNEQYF
>TRBJ2-5|NA|TRBD1|TRBV4-1
TGCGCCAGCAGCCAAGATGGGACAGGGGGCCTGAGGGCCCAGTACTTC
CASSQDGTGGLRAQYF
>TRBJ2-1|many|NA|TRBV28
TGTGCCAGCAGTTTCGTCAAGACCAATGAGCAGTTCTTC
CASSFVKTNEQFF
>TRBJ1-1|many|NA|TRBV28
TGTGCCAGCAGTCCCCGCCTGAAGGCGACCCAAGCTTTCTTT
CASSPRLKATQAFF
>TRBJ1-2|many|TRBD1|TRBV12-5
TGTGCTAGTGGTTACGGACAGGGCAACTATGGCTACACCTTC
CASGYGQGNYGYTF
>TRBJ2-2|NA|TRBD2|TRBV10-2
TGCGCCAGCAGTGGGGGGGCTAGCGGGAGTTTCCCCGGGGAGCTGTTTTTT
CASSGGASGSFPGELFF
>TRBJ1-4|NA|NA|TRBV7-4
TGTGCCAGCAGCCCAGAGCGATCTAATGAAAAACTGTTTTTT
CASSPERSNEKLFF
>TRBJ2-5|few|NA|TRBV29-1
TGCAGCGTACGGTCCCCGGAGACCCAGTACTTC
CSVRSPETQYF
>TRBJ2-5|NA|NA|TRBV7-2
TGTGCCAGCAGCTTAGGAATCGCGGGGATTGGGACCCAGTACTTC
CASSLGIAGIGTQYF
>TRBJ2-3|NA|NA|TRBV15
TGTGCCACCAGGGGCGTCCCAGATACGCAGTATTTT
CATRGVPDTQYF
>TRBJ2-3|NA|NA|TRBV2
TGTGCCAGCAGTGAGGCGACAGGACTGTCCACAGATACGCAGTATTTT
CASSEATGLSTDTQYF
>TRBJ1-2|many|NA|TRBV29-1
TGCAGCGTTGGAGAGGAACGGCATGGCTACACCTTC
CSVGEERHGYTF
>TRBJ2-7|many|NA|TRBV7-2
TGTGCCAGCAGCTTAGTTTCAGGTCACTCCTACGAGCAGTACTTC
CASSLVSGHSYEQYF
>TRBJ2-7|many|TRBD2|TRBV18
TGTGCCAGCTCTCAATTGGGACTAGCGGGAATCTACGAGCAGTACTTC
CASSQLGLAGIYEQYF
>TRBJ1-1|NA|TRBD1|TRBV25-1
TGTGCCAGTTGGGGACAGGGAAGGGAAGCTTTCTTT
CASWGQGREAFF
>TRBJ2-3|few|NA|TRBV29-1
TGCAGCGTTGAAGATAATCGGGGAGGCACAGATACGCAGTATTTT
CSVEDNRGGTDTQYF
>TRBJ1-6|few|TRBD1|TRBV6-1
TGTGCCAGCAGACCCCGGGACAGGGGCAGCTCCTATAATTCACCCCTCCACTTT
CASRPRDRGSSYNSPLHF
>TRBJ1-2|NA|NA|TRBV7-3
TGTGCCAGCAGCGCCAGTGGCGGGCGCAGTGGCTACACCTTC
CASSASGGRSGYTF
>TRBJ1-1|NA|TRBD1|TRBV9
TGTGCCAGCAGCGTAGAGGGCAGGGGGCTTACTGAAGCTTTCTTT
CASSVEGRGLTEAFF
>TRBJ1-3|NA|NA|TRBV12-3/TRBV12-4
TGTGCCAGCACCTTATCTGGAAACACCATATATTTT
CASTLSGNTIYF
>TRBJ2-7|NA|NA|TRBV19
TGTGCCAGTAGTCGACAGGTGACCTACGAGCAGTACTTC
CASSRQVTYEQYF
>TRBJ2-3|many|NA|TRBV20-1
TGCAGTGCTAGAGAACAGGGTCCTACGCAGTATTTT
CSAREQGPTQYF
>TRBJ2-2|NA|NA|TRBV5-1
TGCGCCAGCAGCTTATACGGTTGGGCCGACACCGGGGAGCTGTTTTTT
CASSLYGWADTGELFF
>TRBJ2-7|many|NA|TRBV7-3
TGTGCCAGCAGCCTGGACAGCGGGAAGGTCTACGAGCAGTACTTC
CASSLDSGKVYEQYF